The 14 T cell receptor beta chains reported below all come from one sample, sequenced in a study of blood T cell repertoires in COVID-19. Some clones are missing from TCRdb's copy, which holds only in-frame ones; the method was immunoSEQ multiplex PCR. Of approximately 50,000 clones in the sample, more than 90% are singletons; the top ten hold 3.5% to 4%. Material: peripheral blood. The source is a human donor in a cohort sampled during active COVID-19.

The chain joins TRBV18 to TRBJ1-4, with TRBD1 as a possible D gene (5 bases). V gave up 0 bases and J gave up 3 bases, with 14 bases separating them. Germline V gene lookup returns CDR1 KGHSH and CDR2 LQKENI. The CDR3 length is 17 residues. The DNA for the CDR3 is TGTGCCAGCTCACCACCGGAGGGGACTCGGGCTAATGAAAAACTGTTTTTT. The encoded protein is CASSPPEGTRANEKLFF.

V usage is TRBV28 and J usage is TRBJ1-1; D is perhaps TRBD1 (5 bases). V dropped 4 bases and J dropped 0 bases, with 12 bases sitting between them. The V gene's germline CDR1 is MDHEN and CDR2 SYDVKM. The CDR3 loop spans 15 amino acids. CDR3 region: CASSSQVQVNTEAFF. The CDR3 DNA follows: TGTGCCAGCAGTTCTCAGGTACAGGTGAACACTGAAGCTTTCTTT.

The chain carries TRBV5-4 and TRBJ2-3; weak D call: TRBD2 (5 bases). Germline CDR1 SGHNT, CDR2 YYREEE (reference sequence). Trimming took off 6 bases at V and 0 bases at J, with 17 bases between the two ends. CDR3 size: 16 residues. CDR3 sequence reads: CASTQGSGRSTDTQYF. Written as DNA, the CDR3 is TGTGCCAGCACCCAAGGGAGCGGCCGCAGCACAGATACGCAGTATTTT. The variable domain in full, with the rest retrieved from reference TRBV5-4 and TRBJ2-3, is ETGVTQSPTHLIKTRGQQVTLRCSSQSGHNTVSWYQQALGQGPQFIFQYYREEENGRGNFPPRFSGLQFPNYSSELNVNALELDDSALYLCASTQGSGRSTDTQYFGPGTRLTVL.

The rearrangement links TRBV11-3 to TRBJ2-5; 8 positions match TRBD2. CDR1 and CDR2 (germline): SGHNT, YENEEA. This CDR3 comprises 14 residues. With 5 bases clipped from V and 1 base from J, the junction kept 3 bases outside the gene matches. The CDR3 region has the DNA TGTGCCAGCAGCCCTCGGGGGGGCCAAGAGACCCAGTACTTC. Translated, it gives CASSPRGGQETQYF.

The chain employs TRBV7-2 and TRBJ1-3; no firm D call. The CDR3 length is 13 residues. CDR1 and CDR2 from the germline V gene are SGHTA and FQGNSA. Trimming removed 1 base from V and 4 bases from J, with 5 bases in between. As DNA, the CDR3 is TGTGCCAGCAGCTTAGTACAGGGAAACACCATATATTTT. Its protein product is CASSLVQGNTIYF.

The genes are TRBV6-6 and TRBJ1-1, with D possibly TRBD1 on 6 matching bases. The ends were cut back, 1 base at V and 8 bases at J, with 11 bases in the middle. The CDR3 spans 13 residues. Looked up from germline, CDR1 is MNHNY and CDR2 is SVGAGI (reference sequence). For the CDR3, the DNA is TGTGCCAGCAGTTACTTTGATGGACAGGAAGCTTTCTTT. The encoded protein is CASSYFDGQEAFF.

The chain uses TRBV12-3 or TRBV12-4 and TRBJ2-7; maybe TRBD1 (5 bases). The CDR3 contains 13 residues. Trimming pared 5 bases from V and 2 bases from J, leaving 10 bases between. The CDR3 region is CASSVDNAYEQYF. Written as DNA, the CDR3 is TGTGCCAGCAGTGTGGACAATGCCTACGAGCAGTACTTC.

J is TRBJ2-6 and V is TRBV5-1; TRBD1 might be the D (6 bases). Germline lookup yields CDR1 SGHRS and CDR2 YFSETQ. Deletions cut 2 bases from V and 0 bases from J, with 12 bases between. This CDR3 contains 17 residues. The CDR3 region is CASSFRGVGSGANVLTF. CDR3 DNA: TGCGCCAGCAGCTTCAGGGGTGTTGGCTCTGGGGCCAACGTCCTGACTTTC.

The J gene is TRBJ1-2, the V gene TRBV6-5, with 9 bases identical to TRBD1. CDR1 is MNHEY, CDR2 SVGAGI, per germline. This CDR3 region has 13 residues. V shed 6 bases and J 4 bases; nucleotides not matched to a gene: 3. CDR3 sequence: CASSADRGYGYTF. The CDR3 bases are TGTGCCAGCAGCGCGGACAGGGGCTATGGCTACACCTTC.

The rearrangement uses TRBV2 and TRBJ2-5, with 7 bases that match TRBD2. The CDR3 length is 13 residues. V dropped 3 bases and J dropped 3; count of bases not matched to a gene: 1. The germline V gene has CDR1 SNHLY and CDR2 FYNNEI. The CDR3 loop reads CASSESGEETQYF. In DNA, the CDR3 is TGTGCCAGCAGTGAGAGCGGGGAAGAGACCCAGTACTTC.

The chain is built from TRBV5-1 and TRBJ2-1; 11 nucleotides align to TRBD2. The CDR3 is 17 amino acids. Looked up from germline, CDR1 is SGHRS and CDR2 is YFSETQ. Losses at the gene ends were 4 bases for V and 6 bases for J; bases not matched to a gene: 12. The chain's CDR3 is CASSTPAGLAGRNEQFF. The CDR3 DNA reads as TGCGCCAGCAGCACCCCGGCCGGACTAGCGGGTCGCAATGAGCAGTTCTTC. Based on the CDR3 plus reference TRBV5-1 and TRBJ2-1, the full variable domain is KAGVTQTPRYLIKTRGQQVTLSCSPISGHRSVSWYQQTPGQGLQFLFEYFSETQRNKGNFPGRFSGRQFSNSRSEMNVSTLELGDSALYLCASSTPAGLAGRNEQFFGPGTRLTVL.

This clone came up once. V gene TRBV3-1 (or the pseudogene TRBV3-2) combines with J gene TRBJ2-7, with TRBD1 matching 7 bases. Germline V gene lookup returns CDR1 LGHDT and CDR2 YNNKEL (reference sequence). The CDR3 totals 14 residues. The V segment lost 4 bases and the J segment 7 bases; nucleotides outside the gene matches: 10. CDR3 protein: CASSRTGESREQYF. The CDR3 nucleotides are TGTGCCAGCAGCCGGACAGGCGAATCGAGGGAGCAGTACTTC.

This chain links TRBV7-9 with TRBJ1-3; D perhaps matches TRBD1 (5 bases). V lost 0 bases to trimming and J lost 4 bases, with 7 bases between them. Germline lookup yields CDR1 SEHNR and CDR2 FQNEAQ (reference sequence). The CDR3 consists of 14 residues. DNA of the CDR3: TGTGCCAGCAGCTTAGCAGGGGCCGGAAACACCATATATTTT. Amino acid sequence: CASSLAGAGNTIYF.

CDR3 in amino acids: CASSTTSGGFYEQYF. Here the CDR3 DNA reads TGTGCCAGCAGCACAACTAGCGGGGGCTTCTACGAGCAGTACTTC. The chain employs TRBV7-3 and TRBJ2-7, with TRBD2 matching over 11 bases. The ends lost 5 bases at V and 3 bases at J; junction bases unmatched: 6. The CDR3 is 15 amino acids. The V gene's germline CDR1 is SGHTA and CDR2 FQGTGA. Variable domain in full (rest from reference TRBV7-3 and TRBJ2-7): GAGVSQTPSNKVTEKGKYVELRCDPISGHTALYWYRQSLGQGPEFLIYFQGTGAADDSGLPNDRFFAVRPEGSVSTLKIQRTERGDSAVYLCASSTTSGGFYEQYFGPGTRLTVT.